One and the same sample provided the 26 T cell receptor beta chains below, sequenced in a study of regulatory T cells in long-lasting Graves disease. Documented time point: persistent/refractory GD, antithyroid drugs over 5 years with positive TRAb. Extracted RNA from PBMCs served as the source of the TCR library. According to the study, TCR beta libraries were built with iRepertoire HTBI primers and CDR3-region Arm-PCR. MiXCR, applied by TCRdb to the multiplex PCR reads, yields one record per CDR3 protein. This sample has a few hundred thousand distinct CDR3 sequences, with 21% found just once. Sequences were derived from peripheral blood mononuclear cells (PBMCs), sampled when the disease was refractory, from a patient treated with antithyroid drugs. The origin of the receptors is a female donor with Graves disease.

The sample holds many counts of this clonotype. The chain is built from TRBV10-3 and TRBJ2-7, with D tentatively TRBD1 or TRBD2 (5 bases each). V was shortened by 3 bases and J by 7 bases, with 19 bases between the two germline ends. Germline V gene sequence: CDR1 ENHRY, CDR2 SYGVKD. CDR3 length equals 15 residues. The CDR3 bases are TGTGCCATCAGTGAAAGGGACCTCCCTTTGGGGGAGCAGTACTTC. Protein product: CAISERDLPLGEQYF.

The genes are TRBV19 and TRBJ2-3, with unresolved D. The CDR3 sequence is 13 residues long. V shed 6 bases and J shed 1 base, with 8 bases lying between them. Germline CDR1 reads LNHDA; CDR2 reads SQIVND (reference sequence). This CDR3 reads CASSSDRTDTQYF. CDR3 nucleotides: TGTGCCAGTAGCTCGGACCGCACAGATACGCAGTATTTT.

There are a few counts of this clonotype. The chain links TRBV10-3 to TRBJ2-2; 11 positions agree with TRBD1. The CDR3 is made up of 15 amino acids. Germline CDR1 reads ENHRY; CDR2 reads SYGVKD. Losses at the gene ends were 6 bases for V and 5 bases for J; bases not matched to a gene: 5. CDR3 loop: CAIRTGQGVTGELFF. CDR3 bases: TGTGCCATCAGGACGGGACAGGGGGTGACCGGGGAGCTGTTTTTT.

This clonotype was found many times. DNA of the CDR3: TGTGCCAGCAGTGAGTTCAGAGGGAATGAGCAGTTCTTC. Translating gives CASSEFRGNEQFF. The rearrangement joins TRBV2 to TRBJ2-1; a weak D match, TRBD2 (5 bases). Trimming shortened V by 3 bases and J by 7 bases, and 10 bases separated the two germline ends. The CDR3 has 13 amino acids. The germline gives CDR1 SNHLY, CDR2 FYNNEI. Full variable domain (remainder filled in from reference TRBV2 and TRBJ2-1): EPEVTQTPSHQVTQMGQEVILRCVPISNHLYFYWYRQILGQKVEFLVSFYNNEISEKSEIFDDQFSVERPDGSNFTLKIRSTKLEDSAMYFCASSEFRGNEQFFGPGTRLTVL.

This clonotype was counted between two and nine times. This chain uses TRBV18 with TRBJ2-5; D might be TRBD1 (7 bases). Germline lookup yields CDR1 KGHSH and CDR2 LQKENI. Between the trimmed V and J ends, which lost 2 bases and 3 bases, there was a span of 13 bases. The length of the CDR3 is 15 residues. As DNA, the CDR3 is TGTGCCAGCTCACCAGTCGGCGGGACAGAAGAGACCCAGTACTTC. Residues: CASSPVGGTEETQYF.

In regard to this clonotype: A junction boundary mismatches the germline segment, possibly from a read error. The chain couples TRBV27 to TRBJ1-2, with 12 nucleotides matching TRBD1. The CDR3 is 17 residues long. From germline, CDR1 is MNHEY and CDR2 SMNVEV (reference sequence). CDR3 bases: TGTGCCAGCAGTTTCCTATCCGGGACAGGGGGCGACTATAGCTACACCTTC. Translating it yields CASSFLSGTGGDYSYTF.

This clonotype appeared many times. V gene TRBV7-8 combines with J gene TRBJ1-1, with D hard to call. The CDR3 has 13 amino acids. The V and J ends lost 2 bases and 3 bases respectively, with 7 bases between them. CDR1 SGHVS and CDR2 FQNEAQ come from the germline V gene. The CDR3 loop reads CASSLNRHTEAFF. The CDR3 region has the DNA TGTGCCAGCAGCTTAAACCGTCACACTGAAGCTTTCTTT.

This clonotype was seen ten or more times. The chain's CDR3 is CASSSQGYSANYGYTF. Written as DNA, the CDR3 is TGTGCCAGCAGTTCACAGGGATACTCAGCTAACTATGGCTACACCTTC. The J gene is TRBJ1-2, the V gene TRBV27; a possible D gene is TRBD1 (6 bases). This CDR3 is 16 amino acids long. Per the germline V gene, CDR1 is MNHEY and CDR2 is SMNVEV (reference sequence). V lost 4 bases to trimming and J lost 0 bases, with 15 bases between them.

In its sample, this clonotype was seen many times. The junction does not match germline at one end; this may be a read error. The rearrangement links TRBV29-1 to TRBJ2-7, with D maybe TRBD1 (7 bases). The CDR3 sequence is 14 residues long. Germline V lookup: CDR1 SQVTM, CDR2 ANQGSEA. In DNA form, the CDR3 reads TGCAGCGTCGAAGGCAGGGGGGATCCCTACGAGCAGTACTTC. It codes for CSVEGRGDPYEQYF.

This clonotype was recorded at least ten times. The CDR3 protein is CASSLVQSNYGYTF. CDR3 sequence (DNA): TGTGCCAGCAGTTTAGTACAGTCTAACTATGGCTACACCTTC. The rearrangement joins TRBV28 to TRBJ1-2; no reliable D call. The CDR3 has 14 amino acids. Germline V gene data show CDR1 as MDHEN and CDR2 as SYDVKM. V was trimmed by 2 bases and J by 0 bases, leaving 7 bases between them.

This clonotype appeared many times. The V and J genes are TRBV27 and TRBJ2-6, with D possibly TRBD1 on 5 matching bases. Germline CDR1 and CDR2: MNHEY and SMNVEV (reference sequence). This CDR3 has 17 residues. Trimming cost V 2 bases and J 0 bases, with 11 bases left between them. CDR3 amino acids: CASSLRWGSSGANVLTF. The DNA of the CDR3 is TGTGCCAGCAGTTTACGGTGGGGCAGCTCTGGGGCCAACGTCCTGACTTTC.

Written as DNA, the CDR3 is TGCGCCAGCAGCGCGGTGGGATCCTACGAGCAGTACTTC. Translated: CASSAVGSYEQYF. The V call is TRBV5-1, the J call TRBJ2-7, with D unclear. The CDR3 extends over 13 amino acids. V was pared by 4 bases and J by 1 base, with 9 bases between. CDR1 is SGHRS and CDR2 is YFSETQ in the germline V gene.

The chain employs TRBV28 and TRBJ2-1; TRBD2 might be the D (5 bases). Germline CDR1 reads MDHEN; CDR2 reads SYDVKM. CDR3 length: 13 residues. V was clipped by 7 bases and J by 9 bases, with 16 bases between them. Here the CDR3 DNA reads TGTGCCAGCAAGGAGGCCTGGCGCGTTGAGCAGTTCTTC. Amino acid sequence: CASKEAWRVEQFF.

V and J are TRBV28 and TRBJ2-3, with TRBD2 identical over 10 bases. V lost 5 bases and J lost 9; bases outside the gene matches: 14. The CDR3 totals 16 residues. From germline, CDR1 is MDHEN and CDR2 SYDVKM. The CDR3 nucleotides are TGTGCCAGCAGTCCGCCTAGCGGGAGTAGAGTGGGGACGCAGTATTTT. Its protein is CASSPPSGSRVGTQYF.

Turning to this clonotype: A read error may explain this, as a much larger clone is one base away. This chain connects TRBV7-6 to TRBJ2-1; D is ambiguous. V was pared by 3 bases and J by 5 bases, with 2 bases between. This CDR3 contains 11 residues. Germline V gene data show CDR1 as SGHVS and CDR2 as FNYEAQ. CDR3 in amino acids: CASSFDNEQFF. The CDR3 region has the DNA TGTGCCAGCAGCTTTGACAATGAGCAGTTCTTC.

The chain uses TRBV19 and TRBJ2-7; 7 bases agree with TRBD1. J lost 6 bases, V lost 8 bases, and 4 bases had no gene match. CDR3 size: 11 residues. CDR1 and CDR2 (germline): LNHDA, SQIVND (reference sequence). The CDR3 nucleotides are TGTGCCAGTTCACAGGGGTTCGAGCAGTACTTC. Encoded protein: CASSQGFEQYF.

In its sample, this clonotype was seen many times. The chain combines TRBV12-3 or TRBV12-4 with TRBJ2-7; 9 nucleotides agree with TRBD1. This CDR3 has 14 residues. V was clipped by 6 bases and J by 7 bases; unmatched bases: 10. CDR3 sequence (DNA): TGTGCCAGCAGACCAACAGGGGGCGCGGGGGAGCAGTACTTC. Its protein is CASRPTGGAGEQYF.

The chain combines TRBV6-9 with TRBJ1-4; D unclear. From germline, CDR1 is MNHGY and CDR2 SVAAGI. This CDR3 is 17 amino acids long. Deletions cut 2 bases from V and 7 bases from J, with 20 bases between. The CDR3: CASSYKEGGSWGEKLFF. The CDR3 coding sequence is TGTGCCAGCAGTTATAAGGAGGGAGGCTCTTGGGGTGAAAAACTGTTTTTT.

This clonotype was picked up many times. The rearrangement links TRBV29-1 to TRBJ1-5, with D uncertain. V was shortened by 6 bases and J by 5 bases, with 11 bases between the two germline ends. The CDR3 extends over 12 amino acids. Germline CDR1 and CDR2: SQVTM and ANQGSEA. The chain's CDR3 is CSVQTYDQPQHF. CDR3 DNA sequence: TGCAGCGTGCAGACATATGATCAGCCCCAGCATTTT.

This clonotype was found many times. V is TRBV7-9 and J is TRBJ2-5, with TRBD2 identical over 10 bases. With 3 bases clipped from V and 2 bases from J, the junction kept 3 bases outside the gene matches. The CDR3 covers 15 residues. CDR1 is SEHNR and CDR2 is FQNEAQ in the germline V gene (reference sequence). This CDR3 reads CASSFWTSGQETQYF. Here the CDR3 DNA reads TGTGCCAGCAGCTTTTGGACTAGCGGACAAGAGACCCAGTACTTC.

This clonotype was counted ten times or more. V gene TRBV7-9 combines with J gene TRBJ2-5; TRBD1 aligns across 7 bases. CDR1 and CDR2 (germline): SEHNR, FQNEAQ (reference sequence). The CDR3 runs to 14 residues. With 6 bases clipped from V and 5 bases from J, the junction kept 9 bases outside the gene matches. CDR3 sequence: CASSSPGGVETQYF. The CDR3 DNA sequence: TGTGCCAGCAGTTCTCCAGGGGGAGTGGAGACCCAGTACTTC.

This chain uses TRBV7-9 with TRBJ2-5; 8 positions agree with TRBD2. The CDR3 sequence is 17 residues long. The V gene's germline CDR1 is SEHNR and CDR2 FQNEAQ (reference sequence). Trimming cost V 7 bases and J 0 bases; bases outside gene matches: 13. CDR3 nucleotides: TGTGCCAGCACCTCCCTTAGCGGGATGAGGTACCAAGAGACCCAGTACTTC. It encodes CASTSLSGMRYQETQYF.

This clonotype was counted at least ten times. This sequence joins TRBV28 and TRBJ1-1; the D gene is possibly TRBD1 (6 bases). The V end lost 7 bases, the J end lost 1 base, and 16 bases lay between the germline ends. Looked up from germline, CDR1 is MDHEN and CDR2 is SYDVKM. CDR3 length equals 15 residues. The chain's CDR3 is CASTPPGATNTEAFF. CDR3 DNA: TGTGCCAGCACCCCTCCGGGGGCAACGAACACTGAAGCTTTCTTT.

This clonotype showed up many times. This chain joins TRBV12-3 or TRBV12-4 and TRBJ2-5; D perhaps matches TRBD1 (5 bases). The CDR3 totals 15 residues. The V end lost 3 bases, the J end lost 5 bases, and 16 bases lay between the germline ends. The CDR3 protein is CASSFRFLKGETQYF. The CDR3 region has the DNA TGTGCCAGCAGTTTCAGGTTCCTAAAGGGGGAGACCCAGTACTTC.

In its sample, this clonotype was seen a few times. The gene calls are TRBV19 and TRBJ2-2; 9 nucleotides line up with TRBD1. Germline V gene sequence: CDR1 LNHDA, CDR2 SQIVND (reference sequence). Losses at the gene ends were 6 bases for V and 8 bases for J; bases not matched to a gene: 13. The CDR3 runs to 16 residues. The CDR3 DNA follows: TGTGCCAGTAGCCCTTTACCCCGACAGGGGGATGGGGAGCTGTTTTTT. It translates to CASSPLPRQGDGELFF.

A note on this clonotype: A much larger clone lies a single base off, so this may be a read error. The chain carries TRBV5-1 and TRBJ1-5; D possibly corresponds to TRBD1 (6 bases). This CDR3 region has 15 residues. Trimming removed 1 base at V and 4 bases at J, with 12 bases between. The V gene's germline CDR1 is SGHRS and CDR2 YFSETQ. As DNA, the CDR3 is TGCGCCAGCAGCTTGAAGGGGGGAAAAAATCAGCCCCAGCATTTT. This translates into CASSLKGGKNQPQHF.